This TCR beta chain was sequenced during a study of T cell responses to AZD1222 COVID-19 vaccine. The CDR3 is 16 amino acids. The germline V gene has CDR1 LGHDT and CDR2 YNNKEL (reference sequence). Germline trimming cut 2 bases from V and 2 bases from J; bases unmatched to any gene: 8. This clone was recorded only once. Assay used: immunoSEQ multiplex PCR; TCRdb lists only in-frame clones, some missing. The profile shows tens of thousands of clones, about nine tenths of them singletons. The specimen was peripheral blood, collected on day 0 of AZD1222 vaccination. The receptor comes from an adult in good health. The V call is TRBV3-1 (or the pseudogene TRBV3-2), the J call TRBJ1-2, with TRBD1 identical over 7 bases. The CDR3 nucleotides read TGTGCCAGCAGCCAAAGGGGTCAGGGACAGAACTATGGCTACACCTTC. Translated: CASSQRGQGQNYGYTF.